The subject of this entry is one T cell receptor (beta chain). Only in-frame clones appear in the TCRdb table, and some are missing; sequencing was by immunoSEQ multiplex PCR. Here the sample spans 450,000 to 500,000 clones, approximately 80% being singletons. Trimming left V 0 bases short and J 6 bases short, with 13 bases between. Germline loops: CDR1 SGHDT, CDR2 YYEEEE. CDR3 size: 14 residues. The record originates from a study of shared clonotypes between healthy human individuals. Sequencing was performed on PBMCs. The chain carries TRBV5-6 and TRBJ2-7; weak D call: TRBD1 (5 bases). This clonotype originated in a woman in her thirties or forties in good health. Some clones in this sample may be carry-over from other donors' samples. The chain's CDR3 is CASSLGQPSAEQYF. CDR3 DNA: TGTGCCAGCAGCTTGGGACAGCCCTCCGCCGAGCAGTACTTC.